Listed here is a single T cell receptor (beta chain). The CDR3 extends over 15 amino acids. CDR1 is SGHRS and CDR2 is YFSETQ in the germline V gene. The V end was cut by 2 bases, the J end by 4 bases, with 14 bases between. The repertoire was sequenced with immunoSEQ multiplex PCR; TCRdb's copy has only in-frame clones and lacks some. The profile shows 100,000 or so clones, about 90% of them singletons. The source of the sample is a study of blood T cell repertoires in COVID-19. Material: peripheral blood. This sequence joins TRBV5-1 and TRBJ2-3, with D tentatively TRBD1 (6 bases). This TCR was sampled from a man aged 25 to 40 in a cohort sampled during active COVID-19. The CDR3 DNA sequence: TGCGCCAGCAGCTTAAACCCAGGGGCGTCAGATACGCAGTATTTT. Protein sequence: CASSLNPGASDTQYF.